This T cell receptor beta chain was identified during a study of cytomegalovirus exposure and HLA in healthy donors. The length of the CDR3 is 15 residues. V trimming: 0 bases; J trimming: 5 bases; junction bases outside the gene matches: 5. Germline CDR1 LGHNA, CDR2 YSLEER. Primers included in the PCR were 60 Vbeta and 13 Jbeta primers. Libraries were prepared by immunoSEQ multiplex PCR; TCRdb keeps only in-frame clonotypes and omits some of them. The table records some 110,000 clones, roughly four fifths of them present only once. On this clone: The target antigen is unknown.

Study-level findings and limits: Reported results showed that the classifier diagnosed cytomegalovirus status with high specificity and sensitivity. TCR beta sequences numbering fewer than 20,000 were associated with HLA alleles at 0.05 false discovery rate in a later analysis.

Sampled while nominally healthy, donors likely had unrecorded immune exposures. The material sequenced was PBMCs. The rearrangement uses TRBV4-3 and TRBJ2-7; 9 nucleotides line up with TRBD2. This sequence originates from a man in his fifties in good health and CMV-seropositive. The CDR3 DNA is TGCGCCAGCAGCCAAGATCGGCTAGCGGGGAACGAGCAGTACTTC. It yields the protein CASSQDRLAGNEQYF.